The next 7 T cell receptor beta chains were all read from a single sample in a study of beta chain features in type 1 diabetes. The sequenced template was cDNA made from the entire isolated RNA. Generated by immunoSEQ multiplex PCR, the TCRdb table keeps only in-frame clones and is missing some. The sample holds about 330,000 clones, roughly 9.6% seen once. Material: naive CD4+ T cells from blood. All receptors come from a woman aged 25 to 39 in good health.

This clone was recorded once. CDR3 sequence: CASSSQGNQPQHF. The CDR3 region has the DNA TGTGCCAGCAGTTCACAGGGGAATCAGCCCCAGCATTTT. V and J are TRBV2 and TRBJ1-5; TRBD1 aligns across 7 bases. The V and J ends lost 5 bases and 4 bases, in that order; junction bases with no gene match: 2. The germline V gene encodes CDR1 SNHLY and CDR2 FYNNEI. The CDR3 extends over 13 amino acids. The full variable domain, its missing parts supplied by reference TRBV2 and TRBJ1-5, is EPEVTQTPSHQVTQMGQEVILRCVPISNHLYFYWYRQILGQKVEFLVSFYNNEISEKSEIFDDQFSVERPDGSNFTLKIRSTKLEDSAMYFCASSSQGNQPQHFGDGTRLSIL.

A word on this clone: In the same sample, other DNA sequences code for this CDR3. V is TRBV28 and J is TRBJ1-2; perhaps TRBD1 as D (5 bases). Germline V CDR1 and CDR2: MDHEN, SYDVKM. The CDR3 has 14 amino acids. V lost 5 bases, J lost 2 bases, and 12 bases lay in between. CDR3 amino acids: CASSPGGANYGYTF. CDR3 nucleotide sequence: TGTGCCAGCAGTCCGGGTGGGGCAAACTATGGCTACACCTTC.

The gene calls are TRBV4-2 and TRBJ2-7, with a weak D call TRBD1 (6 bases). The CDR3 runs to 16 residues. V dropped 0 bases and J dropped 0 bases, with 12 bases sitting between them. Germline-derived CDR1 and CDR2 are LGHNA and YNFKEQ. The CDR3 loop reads CASSQEIPGDSYEQYF. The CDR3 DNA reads TGTGCCAGCAGCCAAGAAATCCCAGGGGACTCCTACGAGCAGTACTTC.

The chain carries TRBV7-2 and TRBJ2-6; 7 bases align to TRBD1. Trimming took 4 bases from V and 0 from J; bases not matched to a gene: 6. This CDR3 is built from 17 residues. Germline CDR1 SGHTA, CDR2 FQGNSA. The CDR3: CASSSGQLISGANVLTF. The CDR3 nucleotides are TGTGCCAGCAGCTCGGGACAGCTAATCTCTGGGGCCAACGTCCTGACTTTC.

CDR3 in amino acids: CASSMTQAKGETQYF. The CDR3 coding sequence is TGTGCCAGTAGTATGACACAGGCTAAAGGAGAGACCCAGTACTTC. The chain carries TRBV19 and TRBJ2-5; a weak D match, TRBD1 (5 bases). Between the trimmed V and J ends, which lost 3 bases and 4 bases, there was a span of 15 bases. The V gene's germline CDR1 is LNHDA and CDR2 SQIVND (reference sequence). This CDR3 has 15 amino acids.

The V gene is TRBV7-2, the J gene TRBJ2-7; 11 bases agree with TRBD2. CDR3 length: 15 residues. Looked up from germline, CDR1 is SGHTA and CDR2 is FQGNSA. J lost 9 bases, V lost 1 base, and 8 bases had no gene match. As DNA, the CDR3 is TGTGCCAGCAGCTTAGTACCACTAGCGGGAGACAGGCAGTACTTC. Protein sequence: CASSLVPLAGDRQYF.

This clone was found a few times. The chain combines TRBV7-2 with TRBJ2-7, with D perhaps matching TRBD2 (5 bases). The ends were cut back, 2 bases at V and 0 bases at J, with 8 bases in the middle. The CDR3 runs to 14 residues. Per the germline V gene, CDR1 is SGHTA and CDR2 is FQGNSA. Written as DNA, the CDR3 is TGTGCCAGCAGCTTACTAGGGAGCTCCTACGAGCAGTACTTC. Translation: CASSLLGSSYEQYF.